Below, one T cell receptor (beta chain) is given with its context. TCRdb keeps only in-frame clones here, not all; method: immunoSEQ multiplex PCR. The data show more than 90,000 clones, around 89% seen once. This sample was included in a study of control samples from healthy donors and cancer patients. The ends lost 5 bases at V and 7 bases at J; junction bases unmatched: 8. The CDR3 length is 14 residues. The germline CDR1 and CDR2 sequences are MNHEY and SMNVEV (reference sequence). This receptor was taken from a man aged 30 to 39 in good health. V is TRBV27 and J is TRBJ1-5; 7 nucleotides agree with TRBD1. Sequencing was performed on blood. As DNA, the CDR3 is TGTGCCAGCAGTCGACAGGGCTGGGGGCAGCCCCAGCATTTT. Its protein product is CASSRQGWGQPQHF.